In this sample, the clone carrying this TCR beta chain turned up many times. Its antigen is unidentified. Ophthalmopathy patients had moderate-to-severe active disease, CAS ≥3, NOSPECS ≥4, and disease duration under 3 months. The sample is drawn from a study of T cells in Graves' hyperthyroidism and ophthalmopathy. Study background: At initial diagnosis, before any treatment had begun, peripheral blood was obtained. Overall study findings and caveats: Through a model of 13 V-J features, ophthalmopathy was separated from stable hyperthyroidism.

The germline V gene has CDR1 LGHDT and CDR2 YNNKEL (reference sequence). CDR3 length: 15 amino acids. V shed 1 base and J shed 2 bases, with 12 bases lying between them. Amplified TCR beta CDR3 regions derived from RNA transcripts. Using the HTBI primer set, a first-round RT-PCR was run on the TCR CDR3. TCRdb used MiXCR to reprocess the multiplex PCR reads, holding one entry per CDR3 protein. The profile covers around 500,000 distinct CDR3 sequences, with approximately 16% appearing a single time and about 29% taken by the ten largest. V gene TRBV3-1 combines with J gene TRBJ2-7, with D hard to call. This sequence originates from a young woman with Graves' ophthalmopathy. Sample: blood. CDR3 DNA: TGTGCCAGCAGCCAAGGATCGTACAGCCCCTACGAGCAGTACTTC. Its protein is CASSQGSYSPYEQYF.